A single sample is the source of the 21 T cell receptor beta chains below, sequenced in a study of T cell responses to AZD1222 COVID-19 vaccine. Some clones are missing from TCRdb's copy, which holds only in-frame ones; the method was immunoSEQ multiplex PCR. The data show around 150,000 clones, approximately 88% seen once. The sequences come from peripheral blood, collected on day 0 of MenACWY control vaccination. The receptors stem from an adult in good health.

The chain links TRBV2 to TRBJ2-1; 13 bases map to TRBD2. Germline CDR1 and CDR2: SNHLY and FYNNEI. The V segment lost 7 bases and the J segment 4 bases; nucleotides outside the gene matches: 7. The CDR3 length is 16 residues. The chain's CDR3 is CASIGLAGAQYNEQFF. DNA of the CDR3: TGTGCCAGCATAGGACTAGCGGGGGCCCAATACAATGAGCAGTTCTTC. The whole variable domain, remainder taken from reference TRBV2 and TRBJ2-1, is EPEVTQTPSHQVTQMGQEVILRCVPISNHLYFYWYRQILGQKVEFLVSFYNNEISEKSEIFDDQFSVERPDGSNFTLKIRSTKLEDSAMYFCASIGLAGAQYNEQFFGPGTRLTVL.

This clone has just one count. This chain joins TRBV30 and TRBJ2-1; 9 bases match TRBD2. The CDR3 has 14 residues. The germline CDR1 and CDR2 sequences are GTSNPN and SVGIG (reference sequence). J lost 3 bases, V lost 1 base, and 1 base had no gene match. DNA for the CDR3: TGTGCCTGGAGTGAACTAGCGGGCTACAATGAGCAGTTCTTC. Residues: CAWSELAGYNEQFF.

The J gene is TRBJ2-1, the V gene TRBV29-1; TRBD2 aligns across 11 bases. The germline gives CDR1 SQVTM, CDR2 ANQGSEA. This CDR3 is built from 18 residues. V was clipped by 6 bases and J by 2 bases; unmatched bases: 15. The CDR3 nucleotides are TGCAGCGTGCCAGCCATATTGACTAGCGGGACCGCCTACAATGAGCAGTTCTTC. Translating gives CSVPAILTSGTAYNEQFF.

The chain combines TRBV7-9 with TRBJ2-6, with a tentative D call TRBD2 (5 bases). The CDR3 has 17 residues. Between the trimmed V and J ends, which lost 7 bases and 4 bases, there was a span of 20 bases. Germline V gene lookup returns CDR1 SEHNR and CDR2 FQNEAQ (reference sequence). This CDR3 reads CASTNLPRSGGANVLTF. The CDR3 nucleotides are TGTGCCAGCACCAACCTACCACGTTCGGGAGGGGCCAACGTCCTGACTTTC.

The chain links TRBV4-3 to TRBJ2-7; D unresolved. V dropped 0 bases and J dropped 2 bases, with 8 bases sitting between them. The CDR3 totals 14 residues. Looked up from germline, CDR1 is LGHNA and CDR2 is YSLEER. This chain's CDR3 is CASSQDLLTYEQYF. The CDR3 coding sequence is TGCGCCAGCAGCCAAGATCTGCTTACCTACGAGCAGTACTTC.

DNA for the CDR3: TGTGCCAGCAGTGATGAAGCCCCTATGCTGCAGCCCCAGCATTTT. It yields the protein CASSDEAPMLQPQHF. This chain joins TRBV2 and TRBJ1-5; D is unclear. Trimming removed 3 bases at V and 7 bases at J, with 16 bases between. CDR3 length: 15 amino acids. Germline V gene lookup returns CDR1 SNHLY and CDR2 FYNNEI.

This clone was seen more than once but under ten times. The chain uses TRBV7-2 and TRBJ2-3; D unclear. The V end was cut by 4 bases, the J end by 3 bases, with 11 bases between. In germline, CDR1 is SGHTA, CDR2 FQGNSA. This CDR3 spans 14 amino acids. The DNA for the CDR3 is TGTGCCAGCAGCTCGGATGGACCTACAGATACGCAGTATTTT. Protein sequence: CASSSDGPTDTQYF.

The chain links TRBV5-1 to TRBJ2-5; tentative D call: TRBD1 (5 bases). CDR1 is SGHRS and CDR2 is YFSETQ in the germline V gene. The V end was cut by 6 bases, the J end by 0 bases, with 12 bases between. The CDR3 is 14 amino acids. CDR3 in DNA: TGCGCCAGCACCGTATCAGGGAACCAAGAGACCCAGTACTTC. Translation: CASTVSGNQETQYF.

The chain couples TRBV3-1 (or the pseudogene TRBV3-2) to TRBJ1-1; D perhaps matches TRBD1 (5 bases). V was pared by 5 bases and J by 11 bases, with 15 bases between. The CDR3 consists of 12 residues. Germline V gives CDR1 LGHDT, CDR2 YNNKEL (reference sequence). CDR3 protein: CASSVGTARAFF. CDR3 nucleotides: TGTGCCAGCAGCGTCGGGACGGCGAGGGCTTTCTTT.

This sequence joins TRBV7-8 and TRBJ2-7, with TRBD1 matching 8 bases. V was pared by 6 bases and J by 4 bases, with 14 bases of the junction left unmatched. CDR3 length equals 16 residues. Looked up from germline, CDR1 is SGHVS and CDR2 is FQNEAQ. CDR3 in DNA: TGTGCCAGCAGAAGTGGCGTCCAGGGGGCTAAATACGAGCAGTACTTC. It yields the protein CASRSGVQGAKYEQYF. Supplemented by reference TRBV7-8 and TRBJ2-7, the full variable domain reads GAGVSQSPRYKVAKRGQDVALRCDPISGHVSLFWYQQALGQGPEFLTYFQNEAQLDKSGLPSDRFFAERPEGSVSTLKIQRTQQEDSAVYLCASRSGVQGAKYEQYFGPGTRLTVT.

This chain links TRBV5-4 with TRBJ1-2; unclear D gene. The V gene lost 4 bases and the J gene lost 4 bases, with 5 bases spanning the gap. This CDR3 is built from 11 residues. In germline, CDR1 is SGHNT, CDR2 YYREEE (reference sequence). This chain's CDR3 is CASSRSYGYTF. In DNA form, the CDR3 reads TGTGCCAGCAGCCGAAGCTATGGCTACACCTTC. Combining the CDR3 with reference TRBV5-4 and TRBJ1-2 gives the whole variable domain ETGVTQSPTHLIKTRGQQVTLRCSSQSGHNTVSWYQQALGQGPQFIFQYYREEENGRGNFPPRFSGLQFPNYSSELNVNALELDDSALYLCASSRSYGYTFGSGTRLTVV.

This clone appeared many times. V usage is TRBV11-3 and J usage is TRBJ2-6; D is ambiguous. The CDR3 is 14 residues long. CDR1 is SGHNT and CDR2 is YENEEA in the germline V gene. With 7 bases removed from V and 2 bases from J, the gap between germline ends came to 9 bases. The CDR3 here is CASTARAGANVLTF. CDR3 coding DNA: TGTGCCAGCACCGCACGAGCTGGGGCCAACGTCCTGACTTTC.

CDR3 in DNA: TGCAGCGCTTGGGACAGTTACGAGCAGTACTTC. This encodes CSAWDSYEQYF. This chain joins TRBV29-1 and TRBJ2-7; 7 bases map to TRBD1. The ends lost 7 bases at V and 4 bases at J; junction bases unmatched: 4. The CDR3 length is 11 residues. The germline gives CDR1 SQVTM, CDR2 ANQGSEA.

The rearrangement uses TRBV6-4 and TRBJ2-4; 7 bases agree with TRBD2. Trimming cost V 11 bases and J 0 bases; bases outside gene matches: 4. The CDR3 runs to 13 residues. Germline V CDR1 and CDR2: MRHNA, SNTAGT. Here the CDR3 reads CAGGGGAKNIQYF. The CDR3, as DNA: TGTGCCGGGGGGGGTGGAGCCAAAAACATTCAGTACTTC.

The chain is built from TRBV7-9 and TRBJ1-1, with 11 positions matching TRBD1. With 3 bases clipped from V and 6 bases from J, the junction kept 6 bases outside the gene matches. The CDR3 is made up of 15 amino acids. Germline loops: CDR1 SEHNR, CDR2 FQNEAQ (reference sequence). CDR3 amino acids: CASSLARDRGAEAFF. CDR3 coding DNA: TGTGCCAGCAGCTTGGCCCGGGACAGGGGGGCTGAAGCTTTCTTT.

The V gene is TRBV19, the J gene TRBJ1-6; D is unclear. Trimming left V 0 bases short and J 8 bases short, with 5 bases between. The CDR3 contains 13 residues. In germline, CDR1 is LNHDA, CDR2 SQIVND (reference sequence). CDR3 DNA: TGTGCCAGTAGTATAGAGGAGTATTCACCCCTCCACTTT. Amino acids: CASSIEEYSPLHF.

V is TRBV5-1 and J is TRBJ1-1; D not resolved. CDR1 is SGHRS and CDR2 is YFSETQ in the germline V gene. The V end was cut by 6 bases, the J end by 1 base, with 10 bases between. The length of the CDR3 is 13 residues. CDR3 protein: CASISAQNTEAFF. In nucleotides, the CDR3 is TGCGCCAGCATATCGGCACAGAACACTGAAGCTTTCTTT.

The rearrangement uses TRBV11-2 and TRBJ2-4; a possible D gene is TRBD1 (6 bases). This CDR3 region has 13 residues. Per the germline V gene, CDR1 is SGHAT and CDR2 is FQNNGV. V was cut by 8 bases and J by 8 bases, with 16 bases left in between. The CDR3 here is CASAKGQWDIQYF. CDR3 DNA sequence: TGTGCCAGCGCTAAAGGACAGTGGGACATTCAGTACTTC.

This clone occurred once. The J gene is TRBJ2-5, the V gene TRBV5-1; perhaps TRBD2 as D (6 bases). Germline V gives CDR1 SGHRS, CDR2 YFSETQ. The V gene lost 2 bases and the J gene lost 4 bases, with 15 bases spanning the gap. This CDR3 is built from 15 residues. Written as DNA, the CDR3 is TGCGCCAGCAGCTTAATGGGGGGTAAGGGAGAGACCCAGTACTTC. It translates to CASSLMGGKGETQYF.

The chain employs TRBV24-1 and TRBJ2-2; the D is unclear. This CDR3 is built from 14 residues. The germline V and J ends were trimmed by 1 base and 5 bases, with 7 bases remaining between them. Germline assignment: CDR1 KGHDR and CDR2 SFDVKD. CDR3 amino acids: CATSDLRETGELFF. DNA of the CDR3: TGTGCCACCAGTGATTTAAGAGAAACCGGGGAGCTGTTTTTT.

The chain recombines TRBV7-2 with TRBJ2-5, with D unresolved. The CDR3 totals 14 residues. Germline V lookup: CDR1 SGHTA, CDR2 FQGNSA. With 1 base removed from V and 4 bases from J, the gap between germline ends came to 10 bases. DNA of the CDR3: TGTGCCAGCAGCTTAGAAAGCAGGAGAGAGACCCAGTACTTC. It codes for CASSLESRRETQYF.